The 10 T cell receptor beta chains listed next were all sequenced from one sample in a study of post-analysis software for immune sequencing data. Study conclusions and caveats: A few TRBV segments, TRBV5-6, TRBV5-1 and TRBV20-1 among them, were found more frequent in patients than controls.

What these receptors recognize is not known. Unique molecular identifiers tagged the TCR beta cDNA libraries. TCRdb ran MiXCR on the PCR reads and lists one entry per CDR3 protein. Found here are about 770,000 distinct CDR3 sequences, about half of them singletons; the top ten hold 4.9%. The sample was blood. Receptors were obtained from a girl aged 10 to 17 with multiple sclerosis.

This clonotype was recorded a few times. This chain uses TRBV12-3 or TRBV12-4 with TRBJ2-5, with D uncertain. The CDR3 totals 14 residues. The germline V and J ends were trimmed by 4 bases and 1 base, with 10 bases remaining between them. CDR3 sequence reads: CASSWGIAQETQYF. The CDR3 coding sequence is TGTGCCAGCAGTTGGGGAATAGCCCAAGAGACCCAGTACTTC.

CDR3 protein: CSARDIKSSGSLNEQFF. The CDR3 DNA reads TGCAGTGCTAGAGATATTAAATCTAGCGGGAGCTTGAATGAGCAGTTCTTC. This chain joins TRBV20-1 and TRBJ2-1, with TRBD2 matching over 10 bases. This CDR3 region has 17 residues. In germline, CDR1 is DFQATT, CDR2 SNEGSKA (reference sequence). V was clipped by 0 bases and J by 7 bases; unmatched bases: 12.

CDR3 DNA sequence: TGTGCCAGCAGCACGAGCGGGAGTGGAGGTACAGATACGCAGTATTTT. It yields the protein CASSTSGSGGTDTQYF. The rearrangement joins TRBV9 to TRBJ2-3; 8 nucleotides agree with TRBD2. The CDR3 sequence is 16 residues long. The germline CDR1 and CDR2 sequences are SGDLS and YYNGEE. The V segment lost 4 bases and the J segment 3 bases; nucleotides outside the gene matches: 10.

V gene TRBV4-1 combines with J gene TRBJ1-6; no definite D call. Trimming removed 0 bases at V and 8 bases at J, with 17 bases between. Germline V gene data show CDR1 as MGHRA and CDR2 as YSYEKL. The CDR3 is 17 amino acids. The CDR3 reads CASSQDFAAGRDSPLHF. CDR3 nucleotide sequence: TGCGCCAGCAGCCAAGATTTCGCCGCGGGGAGAGATTCACCCCTCCACTTT.

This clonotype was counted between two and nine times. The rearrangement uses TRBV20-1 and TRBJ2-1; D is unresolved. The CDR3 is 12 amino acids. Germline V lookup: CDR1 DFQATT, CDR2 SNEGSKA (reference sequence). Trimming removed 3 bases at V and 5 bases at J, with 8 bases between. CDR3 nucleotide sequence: TGCAGTGCTAGTTCCCTTCACAATGAGCAGTTCTTC. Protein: CSASSLHNEQFF.

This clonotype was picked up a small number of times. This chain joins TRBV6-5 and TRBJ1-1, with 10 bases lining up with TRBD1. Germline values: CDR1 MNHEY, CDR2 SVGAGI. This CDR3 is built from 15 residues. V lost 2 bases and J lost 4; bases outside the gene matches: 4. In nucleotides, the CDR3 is TGTGCCAGCAGTTACGGGGGACAGGGGATCACTGAAGCTTTCTTT. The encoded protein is CASSYGGQGITEAFF.

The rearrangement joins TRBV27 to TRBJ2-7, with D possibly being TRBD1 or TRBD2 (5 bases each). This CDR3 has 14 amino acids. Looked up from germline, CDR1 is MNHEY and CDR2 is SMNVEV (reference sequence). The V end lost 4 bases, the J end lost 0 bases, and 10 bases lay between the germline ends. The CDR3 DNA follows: TGTGCCAGCAGTTGGGGACGGAGCTCCTACGAGCAGTACTTC. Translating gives CASSWGRSSYEQYF.

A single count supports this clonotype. Written as DNA, the CDR3 is TGTGCCAGCAGCTTGGGGACCGCCGCCCCCCAGCATTTT. This gives the protein CASSLGTAAPQHF. This rearrangement joins TRBV5-6 to TRBJ1-5; D is undetermined. V shed 0 bases and J shed 10 bases, with 11 bases lying between them. Germline V lookup: CDR1 SGHDT, CDR2 YYEEEE. This CDR3 spans 13 amino acids.

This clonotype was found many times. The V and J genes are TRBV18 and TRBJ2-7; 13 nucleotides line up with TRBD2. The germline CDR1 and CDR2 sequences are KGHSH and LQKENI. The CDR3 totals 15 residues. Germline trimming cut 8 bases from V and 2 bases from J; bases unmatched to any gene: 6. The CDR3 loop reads CASSPGTSGTYEQYF. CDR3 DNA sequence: TGTGCCAGCAGTCCTGGGACTAGCGGGACCTACGAGCAGTACTTC.

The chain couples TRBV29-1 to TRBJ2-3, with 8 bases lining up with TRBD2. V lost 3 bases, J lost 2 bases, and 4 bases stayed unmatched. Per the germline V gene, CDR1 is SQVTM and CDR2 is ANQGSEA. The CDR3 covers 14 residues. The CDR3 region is CSVEAGGLTDTQYF. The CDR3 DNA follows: TGCAGCGTTGAGGCGGGAGGCCTCACAGATACGCAGTATTTT.